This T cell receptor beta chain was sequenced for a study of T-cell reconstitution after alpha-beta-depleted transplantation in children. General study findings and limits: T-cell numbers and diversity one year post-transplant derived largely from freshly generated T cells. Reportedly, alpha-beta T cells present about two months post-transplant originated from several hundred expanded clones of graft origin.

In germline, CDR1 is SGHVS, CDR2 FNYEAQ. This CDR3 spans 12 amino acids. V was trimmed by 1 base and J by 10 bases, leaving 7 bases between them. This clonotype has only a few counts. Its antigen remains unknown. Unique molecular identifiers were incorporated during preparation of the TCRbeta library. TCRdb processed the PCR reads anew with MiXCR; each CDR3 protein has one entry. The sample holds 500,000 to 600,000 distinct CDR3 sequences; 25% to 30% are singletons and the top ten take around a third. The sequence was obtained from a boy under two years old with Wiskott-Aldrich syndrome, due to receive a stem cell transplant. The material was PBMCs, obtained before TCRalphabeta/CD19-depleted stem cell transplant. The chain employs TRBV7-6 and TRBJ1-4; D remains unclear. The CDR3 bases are TGTGCCAGCAGCTTAGACAGAATAAAACTGTTTTTT. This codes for CASSLDRIKLFF.